Listed below are T cell receptor beta chains from one sample, sequenced in a study of human CD8 memory T cell subsets. TCRdb reworked the 5' RACE reads into one entry per CDR3 protein, no DNA. This table holds about 7,000 distinct CDR3 sequences. Sequenced material: CD8+ T cells from PBMCs. Receptors were obtained from a human donor in good health. Each CDR3 is given with its conserved first and last residue. Clone size appears in some rows only: once, few, many, or a class for an expanded clone.

v_gene	len	abundance	j_gene	CDR3aa
TRBV19	13	-	TRBJ2-7	CASSTPGLYEQYF
TRBV9	11	-	TRBJ2-1	CASSGRSEQFF
TRBV7-9	15	-	TRBJ2-4	CASSPGTGGRNIQYF
TRBV6-5	13	-	TRBJ2-7	CASNVVGGYEQYF
TRBV5-1	14	-	TRBJ1-1	CASSFQTGNSEAFF
TRBV11-2	18	-	TRBJ2-3	CASSPNLRGQLSTDTQYF
TRBV19	13	-	TRBJ2-3	CASSLIDTDTQYF
TRBV12-5	16	-	TRBJ2-3	CASGLDIAGVTDTQYF
TRBV28	15	-	TRBJ2-5	CASSLPRLGGETQYF
TRBV11-2	14	-	TRBJ2-1	CASSLAGPSGSTFF
TRBV7-9	12	-	TRBJ2-5	CALRPPEETQYF
TRBV19	15	-	TRBJ2-7	CASSNTGQGAYEQYF
TRBV9	16	-	TRBJ2-1	CASSVVRGSSYNEQFF
TRBV5-1	15	-	TRBJ1-1	CASSFRGQQNTEAFF
TRBV7-9	16	-	TRBJ2-1	CASSLVLAAMYNEQFF
TRBV28	14	-	TRBJ2-7	CASSFRGLSYEQYF
TRBV5-1	12	medium-sized	TRBJ2-7	CASSFQGGQQYF
TRBV27	14	-	TRBJ2-2	CASSYGGNTGELFF
TRBV20-1	15	-	TRBJ1-5	CSANLNRGQDQPQHF
TRBV28	15	-	TRBJ2-7	CASSFHVGIGGEQYF
TRBV29-1	14	large	TRBJ1-1	CSVEGDVSGTEAFF
TRBV20-1	14	-	TRBJ2-7	CSAPPPNQGHEQYF
TRBV13	12	-	TRBJ2-1	CASSLEDNEQFF
TRBV7-9	14	-	TRBJ2-5	CASPPERTEETQYF
TRBV5-5	12	-	TRBJ2-5	CASSGGMETQYF
TRBV4-2	15	-	TRBJ1-1	CASRIRTGLNTEAFF
TRBV9	14	-	TRBJ2-7	CASSAQWTGYEQYF
TRBV20-1	16	-	TRBJ1-1	CSATDRRGTRDAEAFF
TRBV15	11	-	TRBJ2-1	CATREFNEQFF
TRBV28	14	-	TRBJ1-1	CASSPWTGNTEAFF
TRBV27	12	-	TRBJ1-6	CASSTGASPLHF
TRBV5-6	12	-	TRBJ2-2	CASSLHPGELFF
TRBV7-8	13	-	TRBJ2-7	CASSLFSGNEQYF
TRBV7-9	14	-	TRBJ2-3	CASSLGMSTDTQYF